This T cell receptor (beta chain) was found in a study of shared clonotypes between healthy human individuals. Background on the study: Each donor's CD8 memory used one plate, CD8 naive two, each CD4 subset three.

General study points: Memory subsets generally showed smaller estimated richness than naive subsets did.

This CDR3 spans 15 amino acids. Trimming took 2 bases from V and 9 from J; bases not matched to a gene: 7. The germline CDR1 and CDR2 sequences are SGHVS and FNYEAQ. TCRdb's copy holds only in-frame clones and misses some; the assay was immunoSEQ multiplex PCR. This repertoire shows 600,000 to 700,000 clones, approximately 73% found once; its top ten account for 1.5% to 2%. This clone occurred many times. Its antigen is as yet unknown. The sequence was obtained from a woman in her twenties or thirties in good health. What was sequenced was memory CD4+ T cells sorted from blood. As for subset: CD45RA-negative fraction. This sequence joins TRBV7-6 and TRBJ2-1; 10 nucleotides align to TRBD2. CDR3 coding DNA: TGTGCCAGCAGCTTAAGCGGGAGGGCCGCGAGTGAGCAGTTCTTC. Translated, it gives CASSLSGRAASEQFF. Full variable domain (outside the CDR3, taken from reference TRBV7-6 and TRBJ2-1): GAGVSQSPRYKVTKRGQDVALRCDPISGHVSLYWYRQALGQGPEFLTYFNYEAQQDKSGLPNDRFSAERPEGSISTLTIQRTEQRDSAMYRCASSLSGRAASEQFFGPGTRLTVL.